What follows are 27 T cell receptor beta chains derived from one specimen sequenced in a study of shared clonotypes between healthy human individuals. Clones were read by immunoSEQ multiplex PCR, and TCRdb kept only the in-frame ones, dropping some. The sample lists approximately 2,000,000 clones; about 94% were seen once. Selected positively for CCR7 and CD45RO-negative, naive CD8 cells excluded terminally differentiated effector memory CD45RA+ cells. The sequenced sample consisted of naive CD8+ T cells from PBMCs. These receptors were obtained from a man aged 18-30 years in good health. Some clones in this sample may be carry-over from other donors' samples.

The CDR3 sequence is CASSQDQAGRFPGELFF. CDR3 nucleotide sequence: TGCGCCAGCAGCCAAGATCAGGCAGGGAGGTTTCCCGGGGAGCTGTTTTTT. V gene TRBV4-1 combines with J gene TRBJ2-2; possibly TRBD2 for D (6 bases). Looked up from germline, CDR1 is MGHRA and CDR2 is YSYEKL. This CDR3 is 17 amino acids long. V shed 0 bases and J shed 6 bases, with 17 bases lying between them.

The CDR3 DNA reads as TGCGCCAGCAGTAGCACGGGACAGATGGTTTCCTACGAGCAGTACTTC. Amino acid sequence: CASSSTGQMVSYEQYF. The chain recombines TRBV5-1 with TRBJ2-7; 7 bases fit TRBD1. Unmatched junction bases numbered 12, after V lost 5 bases and J lost 1 base. This CDR3 has 16 residues. Germline V gives CDR1 SGHRS, CDR2 YFSETQ.

This clone has a single count. The same CDR3 also results from other DNA sequences found in this sample. This rearrangement joins TRBV19 to TRBJ2-1; D unclear. CDR3 length equals 12 residues. The V and J ends lost 3 bases and 4 bases respectively, with 4 bases between them. Germline assignment: CDR1 LNHDA and CDR2 SQIVND (reference sequence). The CDR3 loop reads CASSMGYNEQFF. For the CDR3, the DNA is TGTGCCAGTAGTATGGGGTACAATGAGCAGTTCTTC.

This chain joins TRBV6-4 and TRBJ1-2, with a tentative D call TRBD1 (5 bases). This CDR3 is built from 14 residues. Trimming stripped 0 bases from V and 8 bases from J, with 13 bases between. Per the germline V gene, CDR1 is MRHNA and CDR2 is SNTAGT. CDR3: CASSDSRGKGGYTF. The CDR3 nucleotides read TGTGCCAGCAGTGACTCGAGGGGAAAAGGGGGCTACACCTTC.

V gene TRBV11-2 combines with J gene TRBJ2-1; TRBD2 matches at 10 bases. V shed 6 bases, J shed 8 bases, and the junction held 13 bases outside the gene matches. The CDR3 totals 16 residues. In germline, CDR1 is SGHAT, CDR2 FQNNGV. CDR3 sequence: CASSRDWLAGDYEQFF. The DNA of the CDR3 is TGTGCCAGCAGTCGTGATTGGCTAGCGGGAGACTATGAGCAGTTCTTC.

The chain employs TRBV11-3 and TRBJ2-3; 10 bases fit TRBD2. The CDR3 loop spans 16 amino acids. Germline CDR1 and CDR2: SGHNT and YENEEA. V trimming: 5 bases; J trimming: 4 bases; junction bases outside the gene matches: 9. The CDR3 loop is CASSPRVAGGPDTQYF. The DNA for the CDR3 is TGTGCCAGCAGCCCCCGGGTAGCGGGGGGCCCAGATACGCAGTATTTT.

This clone was seen a single time. This chain links TRBV27 with TRBJ2-2; no reliable D call. The CDR3 has 16 amino acids. CDR1 is MNHEY, CDR2 SMNVEV, per germline (reference sequence). The V gene lost 1 base and the J gene lost 6 bases, with 15 bases spanning the gap. CDR3 protein: CASSLFLETRPGELFF. In DNA, the CDR3 is TGTGCCAGCAGTTTATTCCTGGAGACACGACCCGGGGAGCTGTTTTTT.

The chain has TRBV10-3 and TRBJ2-1; 7 nucleotides match TRBD2. The J segment lost 6 bases and the V segment lost 2 bases, leaving 13 bases of the junction unmatched. The CDR3 consists of 17 residues. Per the germline V gene, CDR1 is ENHRY and CDR2 is SYGVKD. The CDR3 coding sequence is TGTGCCATCAGTGAGCAGGCTAGCGGCTCCTTTGTCAATGAGCAGTTCTTC. Encoded protein: CAISEQASGSFVNEQFF.

The chain carries TRBV6-5 and TRBJ2-7; no reliable D call. The germline V and J ends were trimmed by 0 bases and 5 bases, with 14 bases remaining between them. Germline CDR1 reads MNHEY; CDR2 reads SVGAGI. The CDR3 has 15 amino acids. Here the CDR3 reads CASSYSPGSSDEQYF. CDR3 coding DNA: TGTGCCAGCAGTTACTCTCCGGGCTCCTCGGACGAGCAGTACTTC.

This clone was recorded only once. V and J are TRBV30 and TRBJ2-7; D might be TRBD2 (5 bases). CDR3 length: 15 amino acids. V was clipped by 2 bases and J by 0 bases, with 14 bases between them. Germline CDR1 GTSNPN, CDR2 SVGIG (reference sequence). CDR3 nucleotides: TGTGCCTGGAGTCGAGGACTCGCAAACTCCTACGAGCAGTACTTC. Amino acid sequence: CAWSRGLANSYEQYF.

The chain has TRBV27 and TRBJ2-7; D assignment may be TRBD1 or TRBD2 (6 bases each). The germline V gene encodes CDR1 MNHEY and CDR2 SMNVEV (reference sequence). Trimming shortened V by 7 bases and J by 4 bases, and 29 bases separated the two germline ends. The CDR3 totals 18 residues. The CDR3 nucleotides are TGTGCCAGCACCCCGACTGTTGGGGGCGGGACAACCTTTTACGAGCAGTACTTC. It encodes CASTPTVGGGTTFYEQYF.

The chain is built from TRBV11-2 and TRBJ2-7, with a possible D match to TRBD2 (5 bases). Trimming left V 0 bases short and J 0 bases short, with 12 bases between. The CDR3 is made up of 16 amino acids. Germline V gives CDR1 SGHAT, CDR2 FQNNGV. CDR3 nucleotide sequence: TGTGCCAGCAGCTTAGATGTCTCGGGGAGCTCCTACGAGCAGTACTTC. Translated: CASSLDVSGSSYEQYF.

The CDR3 sequence: CASSEGQGAPNYGYTF. For the CDR3, the DNA is TGTGCCAGCAGTGAGGGACAGGGGGCCCCTAACTATGGCTACACCTTC. The chain couples TRBV6-1 to TRBJ1-2; 12 nucleotides line up with TRBD1. Trimming at V came to 3 bases and at J to 0 bases, leaving 2 bases not matched to a gene. This CDR3 comprises 16 residues. Germline assignment: CDR1 MNHNS and CDR2 SASEGT.

The chain links TRBV5-1 to TRBJ2-5; TRBD1 might be the D (6 bases). Trimming cost V 0 bases and J 4 bases, with 22 bases left between them. Germline V CDR1 and CDR2: SGHRS, YFSETQ. The CDR3 totals 18 residues. CDR3 in DNA: TGCGCCAGCAGCTTGGCCTTCGATGGGGGCGCAGAGGGAGAGACCCAGTACTTC. It is translated as CASSLAFDGGAEGETQYF.

V is TRBV9 and J is TRBJ1-5; no definite D call. The CDR3 covers 14 residues. The germline V and J ends were trimmed by 0 bases and 6 bases, with 10 bases remaining between them. Germline values: CDR1 SGDLS, CDR2 YYNGEE. CDR3 coding DNA: TGTGCCAGCAGCGTAGGATCTACCCCTCAGCCCCAGCATTTT. As protein: CASSVGSTPQPQHF. Full variable domain (missing parts from reference TRBV9 and TRBJ1-5): DSGVTQTPKHLITATGQRVTLRCSPRSGDLSVYWYQQSLDQGLQFLIQYYNGEERAKGNILERFSAQQFPDLHSELNLSSLELGDSALYFCASSVGSTPQPQHFGDGTRLSIL.

Concerning this clone: This sample also contains other DNA sequences that code for the same CDR3. The V call is TRBV2, the J call TRBJ2-7, with TRBD2 as a possible D gene (6 bases). The length of the CDR3 is 14 residues. The germline V gene has CDR1 SNHLY and CDR2 FYNNEI. V dropped 6 bases and J dropped 0 bases, with 12 bases sitting between them. This chain's CDR3 is CASREGRSSYEQYF. CDR3 DNA: TGTGCCAGCAGGGAGGGACGGAGCTCCTACGAGCAGTACTTC.

The V and J genes are TRBV11-2 and TRBJ2-7; 9 bases match TRBD1. The CDR3 sequence is 14 residues long. V was clipped by 5 bases and J by 5 bases; unmatched bases: 7. Looked up from germline, CDR1 is SGHAT and CDR2 is FQNNGV. The CDR3 sequence: CASSHGTGPNEQYF. For the CDR3, the DNA is TGTGCCAGCAGCCACGGGACAGGGCCAAACGAGCAGTACTTC. The entire variable domain, with the rest obtained from reference TRBV11-2 and TRBJ2-7, is as follows: EAGVAQSPRYKIIEKRQSVAFWCNPISGHATLYWYQQILGQGPKLLIQFQNNGVVDDSQLPKDRFSAERLKGVDSTLKIQPAKLEDSAVYLCASSHGTGPNEQYFGPGTRLTVT.

The chain's CDR3 is CASSFFGNYEQYF. DNA for the CDR3: TGCGCCAGCAGCTTTTTCGGGAACTACGAGCAGTACTTC. V is TRBV5-1 and J is TRBJ2-7, with D perhaps TRBD2 (5 bases). The length of the CDR3 is 13 residues. V gave up 2 bases and J gave up 3 bases, with 9 bases separating them. Germline V CDR1 and CDR2: SGHRS, YFSETQ.

The rearrangement uses TRBV9 and TRBJ2-3, with D tentatively TRBD1 (6 bases). V gave up 0 bases and J gave up 0 bases, with 11 bases separating them. The CDR3 is 16 residues long. Germline V gene lookup returns CDR1 SGDLS and CDR2 YYNGEE. CDR3 DNA: TGTGCCAGCAGCGTAGATCGGGGACATAGCACAGATACGCAGTATTTT. Encoded protein: CASSVDRGHSTDTQYF.

On this clone itself: Other nucleotide sequences from this sample produce the same CDR3. This sequence joins TRBV15 and TRBJ2-5, with 8 nucleotides matching TRBD2. CDR3 size: 15 residues. CDR1 and CDR2 from the germline V gene are LNHNV and YYDKDF (reference sequence). Trimming took 1 base from V and 1 from J; bases not matched to a gene: 2. CDR3 protein: CATSRGTSGQETQYF. DNA for the CDR3: TGTGCCACCAGCAGAGGTACTAGCGGCCAAGAGACCCAGTACTTC.

V usage is TRBV5-1 and J usage is TRBJ1-5, with TRBD1 identical over 7 bases. CDR1 and CDR2 from the germline V gene are SGHRS and YFSETQ. V shed 0 bases and J 5 bases; nucleotides not matched to a gene: 11. CDR3 size: 17 residues. For the CDR3, the DNA is TGCGCCAGCAGCTTGGGGCCCCCGGGACAGTTGGATCAGCCCCAGCATTTT. Translated, it gives CASSLGPPGQLDQPQHF.

For this clone: Other nucleotide sequences in the sample specify the same CDR3. In DNA, the CDR3 is TGCAGCGTCCCGGGACAGTCCTCCTACGAGCAGTACTTC. Residues: CSVPGQSSYEQYF. The chain carries TRBV29-1 and TRBJ2-5; the match to TRBD1 covers 7 bases. The last part of the DNA fits TRBJ2-7 better; the J call may be wrong. This CDR3 spans 13 amino acids. The germline V gene has CDR1 SQVTM and CDR2 ANQGSEA.

The chain recombines TRBV4-2 with TRBJ2-3; D gene ambiguous. The V and J ends lost 1 base and 8 bases respectively, with 19 bases between them. CDR1 is LGHNA and CDR2 is YNFKEQ in the germline V gene. The CDR3 runs to 16 residues. CDR3 residues: CASSQVEFSELGTQYF. The CDR3 bases are TGTGCCAGCAGCCAAGTTGAGTTCTCTGAACTGGGTACGCAGTATTTT.

The chain carries TRBV27 and TRBJ2-4; 11 bases are shared with TRBD2. The CDR3 extends over 15 amino acids. Per germline, CDR1 MNHEY and CDR2 SMNVEV (reference sequence). V lost 6 bases to trimming and J lost 6 bases; unmatched junction nucleotides: 7. CDR3 amino acids: CASSLLAGGGNIQYF. CDR3 DNA: TGTGCCAGCAGCCTGCTAGCGGGGGGAGGAAACATTCAGTACTTC.

This clone was seen only a few times. The gene calls are TRBV19 and TRBJ1-1, with unresolved D. V shed 10 bases and J shed 6 bases, with 6 bases lying between them. This CDR3 spans 9 amino acids. Germline CDR1 and CDR2: LNHDA and SQIVND (reference sequence). This chain's CDR3 is CATGPEAFF. The CDR3 nucleotides read TGTGCCACTGGGCCTGAAGCTTTCTTT.

This clone appeared a single time. The V gene is TRBV5-6, the J gene TRBJ2-7, with 8 positions matching TRBD1. From germline, CDR1 is SGHDT and CDR2 YYEEEE. The CDR3 has 15 residues. Trimming at V came to 4 bases and at J to 3 bases, leaving 9 bases not matched to a gene. CDR3 DNA: TGTGCCAGCAGCCCTTCCGGGACAGGACGCTACGAGCAGTACTTC. Translation: CASSPSGTGRYEQYF.

This chain joins TRBV5-6 and TRBJ1-2; a weak D match, TRBD1 (5 bases). Germline-derived CDR1 and CDR2 are SGHDT and YYEEEE. The V end was cut by 1 base, the J end by 1 base, with 17 bases between. There are 17 residues in the CDR3. As DNA, the CDR3 is TGTGCCAGCAGCTTGCAGGGTTCGTCTGGCGTTAACTATGGCTACACCTTC. This translates into CASSLQGSSGVNYGYTF.